This TCR beta chain was obtained from a study of EBV T-cell therapy then PD-1 blockade in nasopharyngeal carcinoma. Profiled with immunoSEQ multiplex PCR; TCRdb holds only in-frame clones, not every one. Of approximately 15,000 clones in the sample, 80% to 85% were seen once. Comment on this clone: The antigen remains undetermined.

Germline V gene data show CDR1 as MDHEN and CDR2 as SYDVKM. The CDR3 contains 13 residues. V was trimmed by 5 bases and J by 6 bases, leaving 8 bases between them. Sample treatment: AdE1-LMPpoly-expanded autologous EBV-specific T-cell therapy followed by anti-PD-1 nivolumab. The rearrangement joins TRBV28 to TRBJ1-6; D gene uncertain. This specimen consisted of CD8+ T cells from blood, obtained around day 100 from a patient whose treatment included autologous EBV-specific T cells and nivolumab. The sequence derives from a man aged 40-49 years with nasopharyngeal carcinoma. CDR3 coding DNA: TGTGCCAGCAGTCCCGGGTTTAATTCACCCCTCCACTTT. It translates to CASSPGFNSPLHF.